Listed below are T cell receptor beta chains from one sample, sequenced in a study of tumor-infiltrating lymphocytes in localized non-small cell lung cancer. Measured with immunoSEQ multiplex PCR; TCRdb has only the in-frame clones, and not every one. The sample lists around 13,000 clones, roughly 85% occurring once. The sample consisted of uninvolved lung tissue not adjacent to the tumor. The origin of the receptors is a human donor with non-small cell lung cancer. Both conserved end residues are part of each CDR3. Each record gives: V gene, D gene, clone size, J gene, CDR3 DNA, CDR3 protein. The D gene is left open where the match is weak. Where a row states a size, it is once, few, many or the class of an expanded clone; other rows omit it.

>TRBV5-1|.|.|TRBJ2-1
TGCGCCAGCAGCTTGGTCGGAGACTTCTCCTACAATGAGCAGTTCTTC
CASSLVGDFSYNEQFF
>TRBV6-1|.|.|TRBJ2-3
TGTGCCAGCAGTGTGACCGCCGATGACACAGATACGCAGTATTTT
CASSVTADDTDTQYF
>TRBV19|TRBD2|.|TRBJ2-7
TGTGCCAGTAGTATAGAGTTAACGAGCGGGATTACCTACGAGCAGTACTTC
CASSIELTSGITYEQYF
>TRBV30|TRBD1|.|TRBJ2-4
TGTGCCTGGATGTGGGACAGGAGAGTGGCGGTAGCCAAAAACATTCAGTACTTC
CAWMWDRRVAVAKNIQYF
>TRBV2|TRBD2|.|TRBJ2-6
TGTGCCAGCAGTGATGTCTTGGCTAGCGGTCTTAAGGCCAACGTCCTGACTTTC
CASSDVLASGLKANVLTF
>TRBV5-1|.|.|TRBJ1-2
TGCGCCAGCAGCTTGCTGTCCGGGGTAGCTAACTATGGCTACACCTTC
CASSLLSGVANYGYTF
>TRBV7-9|.|.|TRBJ2-3
TGTGCCAGCAGCTCAAACACAGATACGCAGTATTTT
CASSSNTDTQYF
>TRBV15|.|.|TRBJ2-3
TGTGCCACCAGCAGACCAGCGTCGGATACGCAGTATTTT
CATSRPASDTQYF
>TRBV30|TRBD1|.|TRBJ2-3
TGTGCCTGGAGTGGCAGGGGGCTTTCAGATACGCAGTATTTT
CAWSGRGLSDTQYF
>TRBV30|.|.|TRBJ2-5
TGTGCCTGGAGTGTATTTGGGGGGATGTCCGAGACCCAGTACTTC
CAWSVFGGMSETQYF
>TRBV28|.|.|TRBJ2-5
TGTGCCAGCAGTTTCCGATGGGGCAGCGGCGAGACCCAGTACTTC
CASSFRWGSGETQYF
>TRBV28|.|.|TRBJ2-7
TGTGCCGGCGGCCCCGGATCCTACGAGCAGTACTTC
CAGGPGSYEQYF
>TRBV5-1|.|.|TRBJ1-6
TGCGCCAGCAGCTTGGAAGGGGGGGGCGGAGTAAGTTCACCCCTCCACTTT
CASSLEGGGGVSSPLHF
>TRBV5-1|TRBD1|.|TRBJ2-1
TGCGCCAGCAGCCCTTACAGGGGTTTCGGAAATGAGCAGTTCTTC
CASSPYRGFGNEQFF
>TRBV27|.|.|TRBJ1-1
TGTGCCAGCAGACGTGAGGCTTTCTTT
CASRREAFF
>TRBV5-1|TRBD1|.|TRBJ1-2
TGCGCCAGCAGCTTGGCGGGACAGGGTCTCTATGGCTACACCTTC
CASSLAGQGLYGYTF
>TRBV11-2|TRBD2|once|TRBJ2-2
TGTGCCAGCAACCGAATAGCGGGAGGTGGGACCGGGGAGCTGTTTTTT
CASNRIAGGGTGELFF
>TRBV5-6|.|.|TRBJ2-7
TGTGCCAGCAGCCGAGAAAGAAGGGGGGGAACTTACGAGCAGTACTTC
CASSRERRGGTYEQYF
>TRBV19|TRBD1|.|TRBJ1-6
TGTGCCTCCTCCTCGGACAGGGACTCACCCCTCCACTTT
CASSSDRDSPLHF
>TRBV28|.|.|TRBJ1-1
TGTGCCAGCAGTTTCCCGCAGGGTGAAGCTTTCTTT
CASSFPQGEAFF